Presented here are 12 T cell receptor beta chains from one specimen sequenced in a study of identical twins. TCRdb re-called the 5' RACE reads through MiXCR, storing one row per CDR3 protein. The sample contains around 680,000 distinct CDR3 sequences, 8.5% to 9.5% of which appear only once. The same sample was also used in a study of yellow fever vaccine responses in identical twins.

The material sequenced was PBMCs. These receptors were collected from a woman younger than 35 in good health.

This clonotype was seen more than once but under ten times. J is TRBJ2-1 and V is TRBV3-1, with 7 bases that match TRBD1. With 2 bases clipped from V and 2 bases from J, the junction kept 6 bases outside the gene matches. The CDR3 consists of 16 residues. Looked up from germline, CDR1 is LGHDT and CDR2 is YNNKEL (reference sequence). In nucleotides, the CDR3 is TGTGCCAGCAGCCAACCGAACAGGGGAGCCTACAATGAGCAGTTCTTC. Amino acid sequence: CASSQPNRGAYNEQFF.

This clonotype was seen ten or more times. The chain joins TRBV24-1 to TRBJ2-1; perhaps D is TRBD1 or TRBD2 (5 bases each). The germline V gene has CDR1 KGHDR and CDR2 SFDVKD. V was shortened by 7 bases and J by 5 bases, with 8 bases between the two germline ends. The CDR3 loop spans 12 amino acids. The DNA of the CDR3 is TGTGCCACCAGGGGACCGGACAATGAGCAGTTCTTC. This encodes CATRGPDNEQFF.

This clonotype has a count of ten or more. The chain couples TRBV4-1 to TRBJ2-3, with D unresolved. The CDR3 extends over 16 amino acids. Germline CDR1 is MGHRA and CDR2 is YSYEKL. V was clipped by 1 base and J by 4 bases, with 15 bases between them. The CDR3 nucleotides read TGCGCCAGCAGCCAAGGCAGTTACCAGTGGGCAGATACGCAGTATTTT. Protein sequence: CASSQGSYQWADTQYF.

This clonotype was picked up a small number of times. V and J are TRBV24-1 and TRBJ1-2, with D uncertain. The germline CDR1 and CDR2 sequences are KGHDR and SFDVKD. The CDR3 is 14 amino acids. Trimming shortened V by 4 bases and J by 2 bases, and 10 bases separated the two germline ends. CDR3 in DNA: TGTGCCACCAGTGAGGCGGGCGCGAACTATGGCTACACCTTC. Its protein is CATSEAGANYGYTF.

This clonotype has at least ten counts. The V call is TRBV11-1, the J call TRBJ2-7; no definite D call. Looked up from germline, CDR1 is SGHAT and CDR2 is FQDESV (reference sequence). V was clipped by 0 bases and J by 2 bases, with 8 bases between them. CDR3 length: 14 residues. This chain's CDR3 is CASSLAGITYEQYF. The CDR3 coding sequence is TGTGCCAGCAGCTTAGCAGGGATAACCTACGAGCAGTACTTC.

This clonotype was seen more than once but under ten times. V gene TRBV28 combines with J gene TRBJ2-7; the match to TRBD1 covers 9 bases. The CDR3 runs to 18 residues. V was pared by 8 bases and J by 5 bases, with 22 bases of the junction left unmatched. Germline CDR1 MDHEN, CDR2 SYDVKM. The CDR3 region is CASLNPTTYRGLADEQYF. CDR3 DNA: TGTGCCAGCCTTAATCCGACCACGTACAGGGGGCTGGCGGACGAGCAGTACTTC.

The chain is built from TRBV6-6 and TRBJ2-7; 10 bases line up with TRBD2. V lost 7 bases to trimming and J lost 4 bases; unmatched junction nucleotides: 4. The CDR3 has 13 residues. Germline CDR1 MNHNY, CDR2 SVGAGI (reference sequence). The CDR3 reads CASIASGRYEQYF. The CDR3 nucleotides are TGTGCCAGCATCGCTAGCGGGAGATACGAGCAGTACTTC.

This clonotype was detected only a few times. V gene TRBV3-1 combines with J gene TRBJ2-5; tentative D call: TRBD1 (6 bases). The CDR3 is 18 amino acids. The germline gives CDR1 LGHDT, CDR2 YNNKEL (reference sequence). V dropped 0 bases and J dropped 2 bases, with 19 bases sitting between them. CDR3 region: CASSQEFFGTKNQETQYF. The CDR3 DNA is TGTGCCAGCAGCCAAGAATTTTTTGGGACAAAAAATCAAGAGACCCAGTACTTC.

This chain joins TRBV6-1 and TRBJ2-3; a weak D match, TRBD1 (7 bases). The CDR3 spans 15 residues. Germline V gene sequence: CDR1 MNHNS, CDR2 SASEGT. V lost 4 bases and J lost 3, with 14 bases in between. The CDR3 reads CASSVEGAWTDTQYF. CDR3 DNA sequence: TGTGCCAGCAGTGTGGAGGGGGCTTGGACAGATACGCAGTATTTT.

The genes are TRBV20-1 and TRBJ2-3; 14 bases map to TRBD2. The V gene end was trimmed by 6 bases and the J gene end by 6 bases; junction bases not matched to a gene: 11. CDR1 and CDR2 from the germline V gene are DFQATT and SNEGSKA (reference sequence). This CDR3 is 16 amino acids long. The CDR3 loop is CSAQTSGRAVVDTQYF. The CDR3 DNA follows: TGCAGTGCCCAGACTAGCGGGAGGGCCGTGGTGGATACGCAGTATTTT.

The sample holds many counts of this clonotype. The chain employs TRBV12-3 or TRBV12-4 and TRBJ2-5, with 10 bases that match TRBD2. The CDR3 sequence is 14 residues long. V was clipped by 5 bases and J by 1 base; unmatched bases: 1. This chain's CDR3 is CASSERGGQETQYF. The CDR3 coding sequence is TGTGCCAGCAGTGAGCGGGGGGGCCAAGAGACCCAGTACTTC.

V and J are TRBV4-2 and TRBJ2-7; D gene uncertain. With 0 bases removed from V and 6 bases from J, the gap between germline ends came to 15 bases. There are 15 residues in the CDR3. Germline CDR1 LGHNA, CDR2 YNFKEQ. The CDR3 nucleotides read TGTGCCAGCAGCCAAGATCAACTTCTGGGAAGCGAGCAGTACTTC. Amino acid sequence: CASSQDQLLGSEQYF.